One and the same sample provided the 8 T cell receptor beta chains below, sequenced in a study of blood T cell repertoires in COVID-19. Using immunoSEQ multiplex PCR, the repertoire was profiled, and TCRdb retains in-frame clones only, with some absent. The sample has a few hundred thousand clones, approximately 89% seen once. Sample: peripheral blood. These receptors all stem from a woman aged 40 to 50 who had recovered from COVID-19.

V gene TRBV5-1 combines with J gene TRBJ2-7; D unresolved. The germline gives CDR1 SGHRS, CDR2 YFSETQ. The CDR3 is 15 residues long. V lost 4 bases and J 0 bases, leaving 14 bases between the germline ends. This chain's CDR3 is CASSPIAASSYEQYF. The CDR3, as DNA: TGCGCCAGCAGCCCCATTGCGGCGTCCTCCTACGAGCAGTACTTC.

This clone came up once. J is TRBJ2-1 and V is TRBV11-1; TRBD1 agrees at 7 bases. The CDR3 is 12 amino acids. Germline V lookup: CDR1 SGHAT, CDR2 FQDESV (reference sequence). V gave up 5 bases and J gave up 8 bases; unmatched junction bases: 3. The CDR3 protein is CASSGTEDEQFF. DNA of the CDR3: TGTGCCAGCAGCGGGACAGAAGATGAGCAGTTCTTC.

This clone was seen only a few times. The CDR3: CASSRGPIGEQYV. Here the CDR3 DNA reads TGTGCCAGCAGCCGTGGGCCGATTGGCGAGCAGTACGTC. This chain links TRBV7-9 with TRBJ2-7; D gene ambiguous. The CDR3 is 13 residues long. Germline V gene sequence: CDR1 SEHNR, CDR2 FQNEAQ (reference sequence). Between the trimmed V and J ends, which lost 5 bases and 6 bases, there was a span of 14 bases.

The chain carries TRBV6-2 or TRBV6-3 and TRBJ2-7, with 7 positions matching TRBD1. Germline V gene lookup returns CDR1 MNHEY and CDR2 SVGEGT. The CDR3 length is 15 residues. V shed 3 bases and J 5 bases; nucleotides not matched to a gene: 10. CDR3 nucleotides: TGTGCCAGCAGTTATAGTAAGTCCAGGGGGAACGAGCAGTACTTC. Protein product: CASSYSKSRGNEQYF.

V is TRBV12-5 and J is TRBJ2-1, with 7 bases fitting TRBD1. The CDR3 length is 14 residues. V gave up 7 bases and J gave up 4 bases; unmatched junction bases: 7. Germline-derived CDR1 and CDR2 are LGHNT and FRNRAP. The CDR3 DNA follows: TGTGCTAGTGCCGGCGGACAGGCTTACAATGAGCAGTTCTTC. Protein sequence: CASAGGQAYNEQFF.

This chain connects TRBV24-1 to TRBJ2-1, with 8 bases that match TRBD1. The CDR3 runs 14 residues. The J segment lost 8 bases and the V segment lost 4 bases, leaving 6 bases of the junction unmatched. Germline lookup yields CDR1 KGHDR and CDR2 SFDVKD. CDR3 bases: TGTGCCACCAGTGACCGGACAGGGTTCGATGAGCAGTTCTTC. It yields the protein CATSDRTGFDEQFF.

V is TRBV4-1 and J is TRBJ2-2; D unclear. Germline assignment: CDR1 MGHRA and CDR2 YSYEKL. The V gene lost 3 bases and the J gene lost 0 bases, with 8 bases spanning the gap. CDR3 size: 15 residues. The CDR3 reads CASSHRLPNTGELFF. CDR3 coding DNA: TGCGCCAGCAGCCACCGACTTCCGAACACCGGGGAGCTGTTTTTT.

As to this clone: A read error may account for a junction end that differs from germline. The chain carries TRBV28 and TRBJ1-6; 9 bases fit TRBD1. CDR3 size: 15 residues. CDR1 and CDR2 (germline): MDHEN, SYDVKM. The CDR3 coding sequence is TGTGCCAGCAGTGCGGGACAGGGCTATTATTCACCCCTCCACTTT. Protein: CASSAGQGYYSPLHF.